The rows below give T cell receptor beta chains drawn from one sample of a study of identical twins. MiXCR, run by TCRdb on the 5' RACE reads, gives a single entry per CDR3 protein. The repertoire includes hundreds of thousands of distinct CDR3 sequences, 18% of them detected once, and roughly 13% sits in the top ten. The sample was also linked to a second study, of T cells expressing NK-cell markers.

Sequencing was performed on PBMCs. These receptors all stem from a young woman in good health. Each CDR3 is given with its conserved first and last residue. A D gene is named only where the DNA matches it firmly. Rows give clone size only sometimes, using once, few, many, or a class for an expanded clone.

D | J | size | V | CDR3 | DNA
TRBD2 | TRBJ2-1 | NA | TRBV3-1 | CASSQAKAGPYNEQFF | TGTGCCAGCAGCCAAGCAAAAGCGGGACCGTACAATGAGCAGTTCTTC
NA | TRBJ1-1 | NA | TRBV29-1 | CSVEVVVAGTEAFF | TGCAGCGTTGAAGTTGTGGTTGCGGGCACTGAAGCTTTCTTT
TRBD1 | TRBJ1-1 | medium-sized | TRBV27 | CASSLTGVGGTEAFF | TGTGCCAGCAGTTTAACAGGGGTTGGTGGCACTGAAGCTTTCTTT
NA | TRBJ1-1 | NA | TRBV12-3/TRBV12-4 | CASSARMNTEAFF | TGTGCCAGCAGCGCCCGCATGAACACTGAAGCTTTCTTT
NA | TRBJ1-2 | NA | TRBV6-4 | CASSDGGARGYTF | TGTGCCAGCAGTGACGGCGGGGCTCGGGGCTACACCTTC
NA | TRBJ2-5 | NA | TRBV29-1 | CSVVPGAVRETQYF | TGCAGCGTTGTTCCGGGGGCAGTGCGGGAGACCCAGTACTTC
NA | TRBJ2-3 | NA | TRBV20-1 | CSASGGGASFTDTQYF | TGCAGTGCTAGTGGTGGGGGGGCCTCCTTCACAGATACGCAGTATTTT
NA | TRBJ2-5 | few | TRBV7-2 | CASSLQGGGETQYF | TGTGCCAGCAGCTTACAAGGGGGTGGGGAGACCCAGTACTTC
NA | TRBJ2-3 | few | TRBV5-1 | CASSLGQGGFADTQYF | TGCGCCAGCAGCTTGGGACAGGGAGGTTTCGCAGATACGCAGTATTTT
NA | TRBJ2-2 | NA | TRBV29-1 | CTPKNTGELFF | TGCACACCAAAGAACACCGGGGAGCTGTTTTTT
TRBD1 | TRBJ2-7 | few | TRBV12-3/TRBV12-4 | CASRAAGTGSYEQYF | TGTGCCAGCAGAGCAGCCGGGACAGGATCCTACGAGCAGTACTTC
NA | TRBJ1-1 | NA | TRBV20-1 | CSAIDPNTEAFF | TGCAGTGCCATAGACCCGAACACTGAAGCTTTCTTT
NA | TRBJ1-4 | NA | TRBV18 | CASSPPTGYEKLFF | TGTGCCAGCTCACCACCTACAGGTTACGAAAAACTGTTTTTT
TRBD2 | TRBJ2-5 | NA | TRBV27 | CASSFMRERGETQYF | TGTGCCAGCAGTTTTATGCGGGAGCGGGGAGAGACCCAGTACTTC
NA | TRBJ2-7 | NA | TRBV5-1 | CASSLEPSVYEQYF | TGCGCCAGCAGCTTGGAACCCTCCGTCTACGAGCAGTACTTC
TRBD2 | TRBJ2-5 | few | TRBV9 | CASSWAGEETQYF | TGTGCCAGCAGCTGGGCGGGGGAAGAGACCCAGTACTTC
NA | TRBJ1-3 | NA | TRBV7-9 | CASSPPGARSGNTIYF | TGTGCCAGCAGCCCTCCCGGGGCGCGTTCTGGAAACACCATATATTTT
NA | TRBJ2-4 | NA | TRBV12-5 | CASGFGDAKNIQYF | TGTGCTAGTGGTTTCGGGGACGCCAAAAACATTCAGTACTTC
TRBD2 | TRBJ2-1 | NA | TRBV4-2 | CASSQGPGLAYNEQFF | TGTGCCAGCAGCCAAGGGCCGGGACTAGCCTACAATGAGCAGTTCTTC
NA | TRBJ2-7 | NA | TRBV5-1 | CASSTSPPPTSYEQYF | TGCGCCAGCAGCACAAGCCCCCCTCCGACCTCCTACGAGCAGTACTTC
NA | TRBJ2-1 | NA | TRBV11-3 | CASSLFGMGEQFF | TGTGCCAGCAGCTTATTTGGAATGGGTGAGCAGTTCTTC
NA | TRBJ2-7 | few | TRBV30 | CAAGEGVYSYEQYF | TGTGCCGCCGGGGAGGGGGTGTACTCCTACGAGCAGTACTTC
TRBD2 | TRBJ2-3 | NA | TRBV11-1 | CASSPSPTSGGSTDTQYF | TGTGCCAGCAGCCCTAGCCCGACTAGCGGGGGGAGCACAGATACGCAGTATTTT
NA | TRBJ1-6 | few | TRBV11-2 | CASSASTWDSPLHF | TGTGCCAGCAGCGCCTCGACATGGGATTCACCCCTCCACTTT
NA | TRBJ1-1 | few | TRBV12-3/TRBV12-4 | CASSPVGNTEAFF | TGTGCCAGCAGCCCCGTTGGGAACACTGAAGCTTTCTTT
TRBD2 | TRBJ2-1 | NA | TRBV20-1 | CSVHSTSGIGIGGEQFF | TGCAGTGTTCACTCCACTAGCGGGATAGGTATCGGAGGTGAGCAGTTCTTC
NA | TRBJ2-7 | few | TRBV7-2 | CASSGGDSYEQYF | TGTGCCAGCAGCGGCGGAGACTCCTACGAGCAGTACTTC
TRBD2 | TRBJ2-2 | few | TRBV5-1 | CASSLDPAGGTGELFF | TGCGCCAGCAGCTTGGATCCAGCGGGGGGCACCGGGGAGCTGTTTTTT
NA | TRBJ2-3 | few | TRBV6-4 | CASSVFFNTDTQYF | TGTGCCAGCAGTGTGTTCTTCAACACAGATACGCAGTATTTT
NA | TRBJ1-3 | NA | TRBV6-6 | CASLGGNTIYF | TGTGCCAGCTTAGGTGGAAACACCATATATTTT